Listed below are T cell receptor beta chains from one sample, sequenced in a study of CD8 T cells in ankylosing spondylitis. TCRdb analysed the 5' RACE reads with MiXCR anew, one entry per CDR3 protein. The sample contains hundreds of thousands of distinct CDR3 sequences, 26% of which appear only once. The sample comprised blood, either unsorted or a sorted T cell fraction (not recorded which). The receptors originated from a male donor with ankylosing spondylitis. The CDR3 runs from the conserved cysteine through the conserved F or W. D genes are given only for firm matches. The listing skips clone size in some rows; elsewhere it reads once, few, many or a size class.

-,TRBJ2-1,-,TRBV21-1,CASSKRKRGDSYNEQFF,TGTGCCAGCAGCAAACGGAAGCGGGGGGACTCCTACAATGAGCAGTTCTTC
few,TRBJ2-3,TRBD1,TRBV10-3,CAISARTTGQGVQDTQYF,TGTGCCATCAGTGCTCGGACAACGGGACAGGGCGTCCAAGATACGCAGTATTTT
few,TRBJ2-1,-,TRBV7-2,CASSTPGLFDNEQFF,TGTGCCAGCAGCACTCCCGGACTATTCGACAATGAGCAGTTCTTC
once,TRBJ2-2,-,TRBV12-3/TRBV12-4,CASSYRDSGELFF,TGTGCCAGCAGTTACAGGGACTCCGGGGAGCTGTTTTTT
-,TRBJ2-1,TRBD2,TRBV10-3,CAISAGTSGRAGDEQFF,TGTGCCATCAGTGCCGGGACTAGCGGGAGGGCCGGGGATGAGCAGTTCTTC
few,TRBJ2-2,TRBD1,TRBV7-2,CASSRDRGRSGELFF,TGTGCCAGCAGCCGGGACAGGGGAAGGTCCGGGGAGCTGTTTTTT
few,TRBJ2-6,TRBD1,TRBV2,CASSGGASGANVLTF,TGTGCCAGCTCAGGGGGCGCATCTGGGGCCAACGTCCTGACTTTC
few,TRBJ2-7,-,TRBV3-1,CASSPRGGGVISYEQYF,TGTGCCAGCAGCCCTAGGGGGGGCGGGGTGATCTCCTACGAGCAGTACTTC
few,TRBJ1-2,TRBD1,TRBV27,CASRQGVGYTF,TGTGCCAGCAGACAGGGGGTTGGCTACACCTTC
few,TRBJ2-3,-,TRBV6-1,CASSGYRDPTDTQYF,TGTGCCAGCAGTGGTTACAGGGATCCCACAGATACGCAGTATTTT
-,TRBJ2-2,-,TRBV10-1,CASSELQGFADANTGELFF,TGCGCCAGCAGTGAACTACAGGGTTTCGCAGACGCGAACACCGGGGAGCTGTTTTTT
-,TRBJ1-4,TRBD1,TRBV12-3/TRBV12-4,CASRPPTGGFEKLFF,TGTGCCAGCAGACCTCCGACAGGGGGGTTTGAAAAACTGTTTTTT
-,TRBJ1-1,TRBD1,TRBV29-1,CSVHRGGVETEAFF,TGCAGCGTTCACCGAGGGGGCGTAGAAACTGAAGCTTTCTTT
few,TRBJ1-2,TRBD1,TRBV5-5,CASSKGQGNYGYTF,TGTGCCAGCAGCAAAGGACAGGGGAACTATGGCTACACCTTC
many,TRBJ2-3,TRBD1,TRBV6-1,CASSQGQGADTQYF,TGTGCCAGCAGCCAGGGACAGGGGGCAGATACGCAGTATTTT
few,TRBJ1-1,-,TRBV20-1,CSVRDPTSEAFF,TGCAGTGTAAGGGACCCCACATCTGAAGCTTTCTTT
-,TRBJ2-3,-,TRBV6-1,CASTIMTDTQYF,TGTGCCAGCACCATAATGACAGATACGCAGTATTTT
-,TRBJ2-7,-,TRBV7-9,CASTAEREQYF,TGTGCCAGCACCGCAGAAAGGGAGCAGTACTTC
once,TRBJ1-2,-,TRBV7-2,CASSLAEPSPGYTF,TGTGCCAGCAGCTTGGCCGAACCGAGCCCTGGCTACACCTTC